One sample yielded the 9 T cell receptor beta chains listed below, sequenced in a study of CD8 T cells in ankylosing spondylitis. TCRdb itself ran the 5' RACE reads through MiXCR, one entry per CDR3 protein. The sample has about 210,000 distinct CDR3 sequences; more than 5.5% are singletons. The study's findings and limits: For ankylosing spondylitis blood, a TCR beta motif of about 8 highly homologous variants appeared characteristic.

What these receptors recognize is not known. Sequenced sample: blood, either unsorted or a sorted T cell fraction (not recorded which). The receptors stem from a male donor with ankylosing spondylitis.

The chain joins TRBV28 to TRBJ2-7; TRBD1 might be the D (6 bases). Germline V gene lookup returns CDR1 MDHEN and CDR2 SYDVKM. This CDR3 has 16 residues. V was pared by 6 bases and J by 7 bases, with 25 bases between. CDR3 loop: CASRPSQGYQVEEQYF. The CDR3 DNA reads TGTGCCAGCAGACCCTCCCAGGGGTATCAAGTGGAAGAGCAGTACTTC.

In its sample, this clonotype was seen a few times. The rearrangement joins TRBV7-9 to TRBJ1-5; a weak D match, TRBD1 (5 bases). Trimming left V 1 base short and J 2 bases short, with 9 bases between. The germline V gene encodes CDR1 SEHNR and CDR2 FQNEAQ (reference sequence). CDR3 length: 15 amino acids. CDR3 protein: CASSLGGVGNQPQHF. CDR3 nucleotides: TGTGCCAGCAGCTTAGGAGGGGTAGGCAATCAGCCCCAGCATTTT.

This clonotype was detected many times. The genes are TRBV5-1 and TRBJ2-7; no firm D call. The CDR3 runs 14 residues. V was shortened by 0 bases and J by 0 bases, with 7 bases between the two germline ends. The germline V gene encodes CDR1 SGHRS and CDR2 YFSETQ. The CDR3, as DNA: TGCGCCAGCAGCTTGGCCGGGCTCTCCTACGAGCAGTACTTC. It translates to CASSLAGLSYEQYF.

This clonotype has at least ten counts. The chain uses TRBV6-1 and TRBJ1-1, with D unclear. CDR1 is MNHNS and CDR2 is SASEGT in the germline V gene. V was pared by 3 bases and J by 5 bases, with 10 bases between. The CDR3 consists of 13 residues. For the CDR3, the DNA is TGTGCCAGCAGTGATGGGTCGGTAACTGAAGCTTTCTTT. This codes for CASSDGSVTEAFF.

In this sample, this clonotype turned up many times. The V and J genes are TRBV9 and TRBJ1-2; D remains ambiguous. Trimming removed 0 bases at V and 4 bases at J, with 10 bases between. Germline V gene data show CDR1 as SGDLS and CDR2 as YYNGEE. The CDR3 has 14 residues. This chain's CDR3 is CASSVDVQTYGYTF. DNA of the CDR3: TGTGCCAGCAGCGTAGATGTACAGACCTATGGCTACACCTTC.

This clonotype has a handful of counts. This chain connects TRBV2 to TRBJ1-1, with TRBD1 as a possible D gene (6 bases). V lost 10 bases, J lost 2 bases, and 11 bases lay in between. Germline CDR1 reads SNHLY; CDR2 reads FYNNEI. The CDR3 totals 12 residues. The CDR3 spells CANRGGNTEAFF. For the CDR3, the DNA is TGTGCCAACCGTGGGGGCAACACTGAAGCTTTCTTT. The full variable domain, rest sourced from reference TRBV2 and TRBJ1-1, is EPEVTQTPSHQVTQMGQEVILRCVPISNHLYFYWYRQILGQKVEFLVSFYNNEISEKSEIFDDQFSVERPDGSNFTLKIRSTKLEDSAMYFCANRGGNTEAFFGQGTRLTVV.

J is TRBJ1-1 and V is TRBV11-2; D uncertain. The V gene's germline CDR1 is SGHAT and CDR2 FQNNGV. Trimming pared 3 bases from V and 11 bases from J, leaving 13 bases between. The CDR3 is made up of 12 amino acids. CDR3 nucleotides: TGTGCCAGCAGCTTTGAGTCGACGGTTGCTTTCTTT. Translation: CASSFESTVAFF. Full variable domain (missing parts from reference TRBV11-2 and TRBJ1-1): EAGVAQSPRYKIIEKRQSVAFWCNPISGHATLYWYQQILGQGPKLLIQFQNNGVVDDSQLPKDRFSAERLKGVDSTLKIQPAKLEDSAVYLCASSFESTVAFFGQGTRLTVV.

DNA for the CDR3: TGTGCCAGTAGTATGGGGGCTAGCGAGCAGTACTTC. Translated, it gives CASSMGASEQYF. This rearrangement joins TRBV19 to TRBJ2-7; a possible D gene is TRBD1 (6 bases). The CDR3 contains 12 residues. The germline gives CDR1 LNHDA, CDR2 SQIVND (reference sequence). Trimming stripped 3 bases from V and 6 bases from J, with 9 bases between.

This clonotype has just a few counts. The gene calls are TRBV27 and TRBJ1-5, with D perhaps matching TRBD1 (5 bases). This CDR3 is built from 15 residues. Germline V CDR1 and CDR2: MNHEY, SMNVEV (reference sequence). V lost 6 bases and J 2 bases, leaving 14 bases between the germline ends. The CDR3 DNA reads TGTGCCAGCAGCCTGGGGGGGTGGGGCAATCAGCCCCAGCATTTT. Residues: CASSLGGWGNQPQHF.